This T cell receptor (beta chain) comes out of a study of cytomegalovirus exposure and HLA in healthy donors. Whole-study findings and limits: Rarity characterized most TCR sequences, yet some public TCRs appeared in many donors.

The CDR3 length is 15 residues. Germline-derived CDR1 and CDR2 are SGHTA and FQGNSA. Regarding this clone: Its antigen is undetermined.

The PCR contained 60 Vbeta and 13 Jbeta primers. Using immunoSEQ multiplex PCR, the repertoire was profiled, and TCRdb retains in-frame clones only, with some absent. Here the sample table reports around 130,000 clones. The chain recombines TRBV7-2 with TRBJ2-5, with 8 bases aligning to TRBD1. The J call may not be correct, given that the DNA end is closer to TRBJ2-7. The TCR was taken from a woman aged 40 to 50 in good health and CMV-seronegative. Sequencing was done on a sample of PBMCs. The CDR3 bases are TGTGCCAGCAGCTTAGCTGGCAGGGGGCCTTACGAGCAGTACTTC. Residues: CASSLAGRGPYEQYF.